The subject of this entry is one TCR beta chain. This clonotype was recorded a few times. Which antigen it targets is not known. Base quality data are lacking; no much larger clone is found one base away. Library creation used RT-PCR. This sample was sequenced with a NextSeq 550. TCRdb reprocessing: public reads trimmed at Q25 with fastp, clones called with MiXCR, in-frame beta chains kept. Here each entry gathers all rows of one CDR3 protein and keeps the most common genes and DNA. In this sample the table shows hundreds of thousands of distinct CDR3 sequences, 16% of which occur a single time. The ten top clones hold 6.5% to 7.5% of the sample. The data were taken from a study of patients and donors after allogeneic stem cell transplantation (dated by TCRdb to 2018 to 2020). The CDR3 sequence holds 15 residues, the cysteine and phenylalanine included. The read is trimmed to its CDR3 DNA, 45 bases read in frame from base 1. Here V drops 5 bases and J drops 1 base, and the junction holds 3 bases not matched to any gene. CDR1 SGHTA and CDR2 FQGNSA were looked up in the germline V gene.

The sequence joins TRBV7-2 to TRBJ2-3; 10 nucleotides in the junction match TRBD2. The TCR comes from a human donor who was either an allogeneic HSCT recipient or a stem cell or donor lymphocyte infusion donor (not recorded which). It is not recorded whose cells these are; they may come from a transplant donor. Material: blood, either unsorted or a sorted T cell fraction (not recorded which). In nucleotide form, the sequence is TGTGCCAGCAGCCAAAGCGGGGGGGGCACAGATACGCAGTATTTT. Its translation reads: CASSQSGGGTDTQYF.